This paragraph reports one T cell receptor beta chain. Which antigen it targets is not known. Base quality data are lacking; no much larger clone is found one base away. These data are taken from a study of shared clonotypes between healthy human individuals (dated by TCRdb to 2018 to 2020). Regarding the research as a whole: Three men and two women, aged 18 to 49 years, made up the cohort. Per donor, three plates each were used for CD4 naive and CD4 memory, two for CD8 naive, and one for CD8 memory. To estimate repertoire size and how much clonotype sharing occurs between individuals, the study deeply sequenced the blood TCR repertoires of about five healthy adults. Different laboratories and diverse techniques were used to prepare libraries and sequence TCR repertoires, to increase sequencing depth and limit assay-specific biases. Per donor, leukapheresis produced somewhere between about 0.8 and 9 billion PBMCs. Study-wide findings and limitations: When several donors were compared, the shared fraction of clonotypes was roughly 4.8% for naive CD4, more than 3% for naive CD8, 2% to 2.5% for memory CD4, and 0.35% to 0.5% for memory CD8. Pairwise subsampling indicated that sequencing depth was expected to affect the degree of clonotype sharing among donors. Rarefaction of sorted-subset datasets indicated incomplete sequencing despite the large sequencing depth. Compared with non-shared clonotypes, clonotypes shared by all four sorted-subset donors had higher generation probabilities. Because the study included only a small number of donors, the genetic and exposure-history diversity represented was limited. Naive subsets generally had larger estimated clonotype richness than memory subsets did. Sampling was limited to blood, and TCR repertoires in tissue likely differ from TCR repertoires in blood.

CDR1 and CDR2 are read off the germline V gene as SGHTA and FQGTGA. The CDR3 sequence holds 13 residues, the cysteine and phenylalanine included. Only the CDR3 DNA is retained, 39 bases long and in frame from the first base. V drops 5 bases and J drops 0 bases, leaving 5 bases in between. The donors were healthy, HIV-negative adults who had no recently reported acute infections or vaccinations. Only Caucasian adults living in Nashville, Tennessee, USA were represented among the donors. Magnetic negative selection was used to enrich CD4+ T cells, after which naive cells were positively selected on CD45RA and the negative fraction became the memory subset. Blood was collected by leukapheresis, and PBMCs were isolated by Ficoll-Histopaque density gradient centrifugation and then cryopreserved in liquid nitrogen vapor phase. Analytical flow cytometry was used to check the purity and quantity of every magnetically sorted T cell population. Genomic DNA was isolated from each sorted fraction and quantified by UV absorbance on a Nanodrop 2000c.

TCR CDR3 regions were amplified from genomic DNA by multiplex PCR using the deep immunoSEQ assay. Extracted genomic DNA from each cell subset was distributed evenly across all wells of several immunoSEQ 96-well plates, and each plate was treated as a replicate. Each replicate PCR for sorted subsets received roughly 0.2 ug genomic DNA, equal to some 32,000 T cell genomes. The purified libraries were quantified using a Qubit 3.0 fluorometer, sized with a Bioanalyzer 2100, and then quantified again using the KAPA Library Quantification kit. Every immunoSEQ 96-well plate was sequenced on a separate single-read 150-cycle Illumina NextSeq 550 flow cell. The authors processed their data as follows. Because the immunoSEQ output included only junctional sequences and no quality scores, the filtering could not be the same as the filtering used for full-length reads. Sequences were annotated with PyIR, a Python wrapper for IgBLAST v1.9, and V/J genes and CDR3 were assigned using IMGT germline references. Reads were filtered out if the reads had weak V/J assignments (E-value above 1e-6), no CDR3, stop codons, out-of-frame junctions, or ambiguous translated residues. V3J clonotypes were defined as sequences sharing an identical inferred V gene, J gene, and CDR3 amino acid sequence. Percentage overlap between repertoires was computed as shared unique clonotypes divided by the size of the smaller repertoire. RTK rarefaction, the Chao1 estimator, and Recon v2.1 estimates of unobserved clonotypes were used to assess repertoire richness. Generation probabilities for all TCRbeta clonotypes obtained by the gDNA method from a handful of donors were computed using OLGA. The clones in this table, taken by TCRdb from immuneACCESS, are in-frame only. Not every clone is retained; where verified, under half of the shortfall comes from an unresolved V gene, and the cause of the rest is unknown. That table gives V, J and clone size, and the DNA gave D and trimming. This sample comprises about 2.4 million clones, approximately 90% of them detected only once. The ten largest clones represent 0.11% to 0.15% of the sample.

The rearranged segments are TRBV7-3 and TRBJ2-1; matching of 5 bases hints at TRBD1 as the D gene. Sequenced material: naive CD4+ T cells sorted from blood. This specimen's cell subset or site label, interpreted: CD45RA+ positively selected. The sequence was collected from a young man in good health. In nucleotides, the sequence is TGTGCCAGCAGCAGGGGCTCCTACAATGAGCAGTTCTTC. Translated, it gives CASSRGSYNEQFF.